This T cell receptor beta chain was sequenced in a study of T cells in Graves' hyperthyroidism and ophthalmopathy. Looking at the study overall: Peripheral blood samples were taken at initial diagnosis, prior to any treatment.

Thyroid ultrasound and orbital computed tomography, with clinical symptoms and serum thyroxine and TRAb, informed diagnoses. Germline lookup yields CDR1 SGDLS and CDR2 YYNGEE. The CDR3 length is 15 residues. V was shortened by 4 bases and J by 0 bases, with 11 bases between the two germline ends. Amplified TCR beta CDR3 regions came from RNA transcripts. A first-round RT-PCR of the TCR CDR3 used the HTBI primer set. MiXCR was run by TCRdb on the multiplex PCR reads, yielding one entry per CDR3 protein. The sample shows about 300,000 distinct CDR3 sequences, approximately 18% of them seen only once. The chain recombines TRBV9 with TRBJ2-1; D gene unclear. This TCR was recovered from a man aged 45-65 years with Graves' ophthalmopathy. Sequenced material: blood. The CDR3 spells CASSHPQASYNEQFF. The CDR3 nucleotides are TGTGCCAGCAGCCACCCACAAGCCTCCTACAATGAGCAGTTCTTC.